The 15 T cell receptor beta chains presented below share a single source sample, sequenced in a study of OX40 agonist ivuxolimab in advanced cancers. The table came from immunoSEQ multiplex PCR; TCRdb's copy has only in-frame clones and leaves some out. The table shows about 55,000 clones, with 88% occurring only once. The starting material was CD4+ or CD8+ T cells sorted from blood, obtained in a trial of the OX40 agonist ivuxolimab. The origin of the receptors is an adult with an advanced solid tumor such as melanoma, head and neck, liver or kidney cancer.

The CDR3 DNA follows: TGTGCCACCAGCAGAGACTCGGGGGCGGGCTCTAGGGATCAGCCCCAGCATTTT. The encoded protein is CATSRDSGAGSRDQPQHF. The chain carries TRBV15 and TRBJ1-5, with D possibly matching TRBD1 (6 bases). V shed 0 bases and J shed 5 bases, with 20 bases lying between them. This CDR3 has 18 residues. Per germline, CDR1 LNHNV and CDR2 YYDKDF (reference sequence).

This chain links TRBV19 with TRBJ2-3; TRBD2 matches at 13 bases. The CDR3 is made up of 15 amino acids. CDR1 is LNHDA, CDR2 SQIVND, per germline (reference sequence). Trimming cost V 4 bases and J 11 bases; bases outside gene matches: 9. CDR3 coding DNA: TGTGCCAGTAGTAACCTGGGACTAGCGGGAAATTTGCAGTATTTT. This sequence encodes CASSNLGLAGNLQYF.

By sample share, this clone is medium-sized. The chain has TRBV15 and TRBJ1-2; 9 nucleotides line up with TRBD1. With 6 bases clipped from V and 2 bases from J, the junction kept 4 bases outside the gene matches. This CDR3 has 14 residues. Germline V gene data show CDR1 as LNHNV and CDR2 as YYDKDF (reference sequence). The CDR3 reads CATRTGGSNYGYTF. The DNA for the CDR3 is TGTGCCACCAGGACAGGGGGGAGCAACTATGGCTACACCTTC.

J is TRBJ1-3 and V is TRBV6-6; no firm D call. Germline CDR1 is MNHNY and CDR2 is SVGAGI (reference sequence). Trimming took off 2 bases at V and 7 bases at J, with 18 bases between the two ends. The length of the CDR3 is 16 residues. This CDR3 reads CASSYGRATIRNTIYF. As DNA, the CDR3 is TGTGCCAGCAGTTACGGCCGGGCGACTATCCGGAACACCATATATTTT.

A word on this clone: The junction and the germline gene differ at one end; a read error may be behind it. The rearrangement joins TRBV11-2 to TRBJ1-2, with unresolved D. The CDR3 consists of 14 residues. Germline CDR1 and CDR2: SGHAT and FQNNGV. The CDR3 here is CASSAIKGIYGHTF. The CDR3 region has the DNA TGTGCCAGCAGCGCCATTAAGGGAATCTATGGCCACACCTTC.

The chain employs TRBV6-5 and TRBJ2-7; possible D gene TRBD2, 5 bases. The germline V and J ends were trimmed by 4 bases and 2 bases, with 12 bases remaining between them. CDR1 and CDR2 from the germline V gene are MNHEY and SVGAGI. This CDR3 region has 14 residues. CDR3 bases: TGTGCCAGCAGTTTACTAGACACTACCTACGAGCAGTACTTC. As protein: CASSLLDTTYEQYF.

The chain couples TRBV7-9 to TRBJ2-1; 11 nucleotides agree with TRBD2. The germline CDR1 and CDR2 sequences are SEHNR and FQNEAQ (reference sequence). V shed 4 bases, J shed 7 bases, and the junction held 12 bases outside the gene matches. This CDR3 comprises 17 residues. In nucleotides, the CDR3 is TGTGCCAGCAGCTCGAGAGTAGCGGGAGGGCCTTTGAATGAGCAGTTCTTC. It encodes CASSSRVAGGPLNEQFF. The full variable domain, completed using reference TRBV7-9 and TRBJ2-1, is DTGVSQNPRHKITKRGQNVTFRCDPISEHNRLYWYRQTLGQGPEFLTYFQNEAQLEKSRLLSDRFSAERPKGSFSTLEIQRTEQGDSAMYLCASSSRVAGGPLNEQFFGPGTRLTVL.

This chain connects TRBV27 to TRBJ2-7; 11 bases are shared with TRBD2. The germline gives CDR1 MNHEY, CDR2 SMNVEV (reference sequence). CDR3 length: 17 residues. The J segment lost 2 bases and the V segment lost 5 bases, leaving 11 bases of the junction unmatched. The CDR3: CASSPIILAGDAYEQYF. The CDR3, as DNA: TGTGCCAGCAGTCCCATCATACTAGCGGGAGACGCCTACGAGCAGTACTTC.

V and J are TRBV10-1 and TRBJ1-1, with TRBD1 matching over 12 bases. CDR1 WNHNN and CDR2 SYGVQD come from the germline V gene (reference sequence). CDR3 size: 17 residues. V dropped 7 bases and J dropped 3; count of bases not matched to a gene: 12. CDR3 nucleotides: TGCGCCAGCACCCCCGGGACAGGGGGCTTAAAGGACACTGAAGCTTTCTTT. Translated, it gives CASTPGTGGLKDTEAFF.

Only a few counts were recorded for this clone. The CDR3 loop is CASSPGPNTEAFF. CDR3 in DNA: TGTGCCAGCTCACCAGGTCCAAACACTGAAGCTTTCTTT. The chain combines TRBV18 with TRBJ1-1; D is unclear. The CDR3 has 13 residues. Germline V gene lookup returns CDR1 KGHSH and CDR2 LQKENI. The V end was cut by 2 bases, the J end by 2 bases, with 6 bases between.

The CDR3: CASRRLAGGAGELFF. CDR3 DNA: TGTGCCAGCAGGAGACTAGCGGGAGGGGCCGGGGAGCTGTTTTTT. The rearrangement links TRBV6-5 to TRBJ2-2; 14 nucleotides line up with TRBD2. The CDR3 has 15 amino acids. J lost 6 bases, V lost 6 bases, and 3 bases had no gene match. The germline CDR1 and CDR2 sequences are MNHEY and SVGAGI.

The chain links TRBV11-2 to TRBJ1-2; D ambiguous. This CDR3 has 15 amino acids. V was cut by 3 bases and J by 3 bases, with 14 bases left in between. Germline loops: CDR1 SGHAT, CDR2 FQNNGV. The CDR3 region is CASSFSQRFDYGYTF. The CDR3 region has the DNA TGTGCCAGCAGCTTCTCCCAGCGCTTCGACTATGGCTACACCTTC.

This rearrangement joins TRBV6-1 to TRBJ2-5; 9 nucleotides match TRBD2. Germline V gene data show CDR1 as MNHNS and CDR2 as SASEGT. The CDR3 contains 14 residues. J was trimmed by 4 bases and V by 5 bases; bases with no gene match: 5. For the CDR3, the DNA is TGTGCCAGCAGTTCTTTACTAGCGGGAGAGACCCAGTACTTC. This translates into CASSSLLAGETQYF.

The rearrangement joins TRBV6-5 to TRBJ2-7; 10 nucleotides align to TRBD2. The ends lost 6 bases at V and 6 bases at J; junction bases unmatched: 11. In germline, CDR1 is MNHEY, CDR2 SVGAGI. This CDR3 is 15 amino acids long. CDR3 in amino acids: CASRSGRATSGEQYF. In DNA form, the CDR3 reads TGTGCCAGCAGAAGCGGGAGGGCCACCTCCGGCGAGCAGTACTTC.

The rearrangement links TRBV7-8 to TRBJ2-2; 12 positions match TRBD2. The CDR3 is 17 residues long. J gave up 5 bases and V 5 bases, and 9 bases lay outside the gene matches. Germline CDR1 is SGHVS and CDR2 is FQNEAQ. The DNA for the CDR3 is TGTGCCAGCAGCAAGACTAGCGGGAGCCCGAGGACCGGGGAGCTGTTTTTT. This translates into CASSKTSGSPRTGELFF.